These 13 T cell receptor beta chains originate from one sample sequenced in a study of cytomegalovirus exposure and HLA in healthy donors. Both 60 Vbeta primers and 13 Jbeta primers went into the PCR. The protocol was immunoSEQ multiplex PCR, while the TCRdb copy is restricted to in-frame clones and leaves out a portion. The sample has some 160,000 clones, roughly 80% seen once. Source material: PBMCs. Source of these receptors: a woman aged 40 to 49 in good health and CMV-seronegative.

The chain joins TRBV6-6 to TRBJ1-5; 10 nucleotides match TRBD1. This CDR3 region has 16 residues. The V gene's germline CDR1 is MNHNY and CDR2 SVGAGI (reference sequence). Trimming took 0 bases from V and 7 from J; bases not matched to a gene: 6. CDR3 amino acids: CASSYSVPGQGQPQHF. CDR3 DNA sequence: TGTGCCAGCAGTTACTCTGTACCGGGACAGGGGCAGCCCCAGCATTTT.

The chain uses TRBV13 and TRBJ2-3; 11 bases are a match to TRBD2. Trimming removed 1 base from V and 6 bases from J; junction bases left unmatched: 6. The CDR3 is 16 residues long. From germline, CDR1 is PRHDT and CDR2 FYEKMQ (reference sequence). CDR3 DNA sequence: TGTGCCAGCAGCTTAGTTAGCGGGGGGGCTTCTGATACGCAGTATTTT. Translated, it gives CASSLVSGGASDTQYF.

As to this clone: An end of the junction differs from the germline gene, which may be a read error. The chain uses TRBV6-1 and TRBJ2-1; D may be TRBD1 (6 bases). The CDR3 totals 13 residues. Germline loops: CDR1 MNHNS, CDR2 SASEGT. The CDR3 nucleotides are TGTGCCAGCAGTGGACAGGTCTACAATGAGCAATTCTTC. It translates to CASSGQVYNEQFF.

Concerning this clone: The sample holds other DNA sequences that translate to the same CDR3. The gene calls are TRBV15 and TRBJ1-4; TRBD1 aligns across 9 bases. CDR1 and CDR2 from the germline V gene are LNHNV and YYDKDF (reference sequence). The CDR3 is made up of 18 amino acids. Trimming took 3 bases from V and 5 from J; bases not matched to a gene: 13. The CDR3 nucleotides read TGTGCCACCAGCAGGGACAGGGGATTTGAGCGACTGAATGAAAAACTGTTTTTT. This gives the protein CATSRDRGFERLNEKLFF.

The chain has TRBV5-6 and TRBJ2-6; D unclear. Germline V gene sequence: CDR1 SGHDT, CDR2 YYEEEE. Trimming removed 4 bases at V and 4 bases at J, with 21 bases between. The length of the CDR3 is 18 residues. CDR3 residues: CASSLLRPPRKGANVLTF. Written as DNA, the CDR3 is TGTGCCAGCAGCCTCCTAAGGCCTCCGAGGAAGGGGGCCAACGTCCTGACTTTC. Full variable domain (outside the CDR3, taken from reference TRBV5-6 and TRBJ2-6): DAGVTQSPTHLIKTRGQQVTLRCSPKSGHDTVSWYQQALGQGPQFIFQYYEEEERQRGNFPDRFSGHQFPNYSSELNVNALLLGDSALYLCASSLLRPPRKGANVLTFGAGSRLTVL.

The J gene is TRBJ2-7, the V gene TRBV5-4; D is possibly TRBD2 (6 bases). With 3 bases removed from V and 2 bases from J, the gap between germline ends came to 12 bases. Germline loops: CDR1 SGHNT, CDR2 YYREEE (reference sequence). This CDR3 has 14 amino acids. CDR3 loop: CASSSAGTPYEQYF. The CDR3 nucleotides are TGTGCCAGCAGCTCAGCCGGGACTCCCTACGAGCAGTACTTC.

The V call is TRBV2, the J call TRBJ2-3, with 7 bases aligning to TRBD2. Losses at the gene ends were 6 bases for V and 1 base for J; bases not matched to a gene: 7. From germline, CDR1 is SNHLY and CDR2 FYNNEI. The CDR3 is 15 amino acids. DNA of the CDR3: TGTGCCAGCAGCAGCAGAAGCGGGGGCACAGATACGCAGTATTTT. Its protein product is CASSSRSGGTDTQYF.

The chain carries TRBV9 and TRBJ2-7; TRBD1 aligns across 8 bases. Germline V gives CDR1 SGDLS, CDR2 YYNGEE. The CDR3 covers 15 residues. The V segment lost 2 bases and the J segment 2 bases; nucleotides outside the gene matches: 6. Here the CDR3 reads CASSVAGTGTYEQYF. The CDR3 coding sequence is TGTGCCAGCAGCGTTGCTGGGACAGGAACCTACGAGCAGTACTTC.

J is TRBJ2-7 and V is TRBV5-5; TRBD2 might be the D (5 bases). The V and J ends lost 4 bases and 6 bases respectively, with 20 bases between them. The V gene's germline CDR1 is SGHKS and CDR2 YYEKEE (reference sequence). The CDR3 extends over 15 amino acids. As DNA, the CDR3 is TGTGCCAGCAGCCCCTACGGAGGTTTGAGTGGCGAGCAGTACTTC. Its protein is CASSPYGGLSGEQYF.

V and J are TRBV5-4 and TRBJ2-2, with 7 nucleotides matching TRBD1. The V gene end was trimmed by 5 bases and the J gene end by 6 bases; junction bases not matched to a gene: 4. Germline V gene sequence: CDR1 SGHNT, CDR2 YYREEE (reference sequence). The CDR3 loop spans 13 amino acids. CDR3 coding DNA: TGTGCCAGCAGTTTTACAGGGGCCGGGGAGCTGTTTTTT. It specifies CASSFTGAGELFF. Together with reference TRBV5-4 and TRBJ2-2, the CDR3 gives the full variable domain: ETGVTQSPTHLIKTRGQQVTLRCSSQSGHNTVSWYQQALGQGPQFIFQYYREEENGRGNFPPRFSGLQFPNYSSELNVNALELDDSALYLCASSFTGAGELFFGEGSRLTVL.

The rearrangement links TRBV29-1 to TRBJ2-1; 7 bases are shared with TRBD1. The CDR3 is 13 residues long. Trimming cost V 6 bases and J 4 bases; bases outside gene matches: 6. Germline V CDR1 and CDR2: SQVTM, ANQGSEA. The DNA of the CDR3 is TGCAGCGTCCGGGACAGCGAGTACAATGAGCAGTTCTTC. Its protein product is CSVRDSEYNEQFF.

The chain links TRBV7-9 to TRBJ1-3; D is unresolved. V was pared by 4 bases and J by 4 bases, with 20 bases between. The germline V gene encodes CDR1 SEHNR and CDR2 FQNEAQ (reference sequence). The CDR3 runs 17 residues. DNA for the CDR3: TGTGCCAGCAGCTCCTGGACTCCTTCGCGGTTCGGAAACACCATATATTTT. Its translation is CASSSWTPSRFGNTIYF.

This clone turned up a few times. The V gene is TRBV7-9, the J gene TRBJ1-3; D may be TRBD1 (5 bases). This CDR3 has 14 amino acids. Trimming removed 11 bases from V and 4 bases from J, with 18 bases in between. Germline loops: CDR1 SEHNR, CDR2 FQNEAQ (reference sequence). The CDR3, as DNA: TGTGCCTTCGCTGCGGGGGTAACCGGAAACACCATATATTTT. Protein: CAFAAGVTGNTIYF.